The clone carrying this T cell receptor (beta chain) was counted a few times. Antigen unknown. TCR beta cDNA libraries included unique molecular identifiers. T cells numbering about 0.85 to 11 million yielded cDNA molecules that totaled about 500,000. MiXCR, applied by TCRdb to the PCR reads, yields one record per CDR3 protein. The sample shows roughly 700,000 distinct CDR3 sequences, 25% to 30% of them seen only once. The sample belongs to a study of post-analysis software for immune sequencing data. Study in general: The courses of disease that were included comprised relapsing-remitting, secondary progressive and progressive-relapsing multiple sclerosis.

Study-level findings and limits: Compared with controls, patients showed significantly lower normalized Chao1 diversity. Same-batch samples co-clustered strongly by F measure.

This sequence was found in a girl aged 5-17 years with multiple sclerosis. The sequencing input was blood.

CDR3 DNA sequence: TGTGCCAGCAGTTCCTGGGACATCTACAATGAGCAGTTCTTC. Amino acids: CASSSWDIYNEQFF. The chain is built from TRBV28 and TRBJ2-1, with D possibly TRBD1 on 6 matching bases. V was pared by 4 bases and J by 3 bases, with 10 bases between. The germline V gene has CDR1 MDHEN and CDR2 SYDVKM. CDR3 length: 14 residues.